The 20 T cell receptor beta chains listed next were all sequenced from one sample in a study of CD8 T cells in ankylosing spondylitis. Study outcomes and limitations: Within ankylosing spondylitis blood, a TCR beta motif made up of seven to nine highly homologous variants appeared to be characteristic.

For these receptors, no antigen is known. In TCRdb, the 5' RACE reads were re-called with MiXCR into one record per CDR3 protein. The sample contains hundreds of thousands of distinct CDR3 sequences, roughly a quarter of which appear only once. The source material was blood, either unsorted or a sorted T cell fraction (not recorded which). The receptors originated from a male donor with ankylosing spondylitis.

This clonotype came up a few times. The chain joins TRBV24-1 to TRBJ2-1; 10 nucleotides agree with TRBD2. There are 15 residues in the CDR3. V was pared by 0 bases and J by 8 bases, with 3 bases of the junction left unmatched. Germline V gene lookup returns CDR1 KGHDR and CDR2 SFDVKD. The CDR3 loop reads CATSDLASGRHEQFF. CDR3 DNA sequence: TGTGCCACCAGTGATTTGGCTAGCGGGAGACATGAGCAGTTCTTC.

In its sample, this clonotype was seen a few times. V and J are TRBV3-1 and TRBJ2-7; the D gene is possibly TRBD2 (6 bases). CDR1 is LGHDT and CDR2 is YNNKEL in the germline V gene (reference sequence). Trimming removed 4 bases at V and 7 bases at J, with 11 bases between. There are 12 residues in the CDR3. DNA for the CDR3: TGTGCCAGCAGCCGGACTAACGGGGAGCAGTACTTC. Protein: CASSRTNGEQYF.

This chain connects TRBV5-1 to TRBJ1-6, with D uncertain. The germline V gene has CDR1 SGHRS and CDR2 YFSETQ. With 1 base removed from V and 5 bases from J, the gap between germline ends came to 16 bases. The CDR3 spans 17 residues. The CDR3 is CASSLTLREVDNSPLHF. The CDR3 DNA sequence: TGCGCCAGCAGCTTGACTTTGCGGGAGGTCGATAATTCACCCCTCCACTTT.

This clonotype was seen repeatedly, ten times or more. The V gene is TRBV7-6, the J gene TRBJ2-1; 10 bases match TRBD2. This CDR3 is built from 14 residues. V shed 4 bases and J 6 bases; nucleotides not matched to a gene: 3. Germline V gives CDR1 SGHVS, CDR2 FNYEAQ. The CDR3, as DNA: TGTGCCAGCAGCTCACGGACTAGCGGCAATGAGCAGTTCTTC. This sequence encodes CASSSRTSGNEQFF. The full variable domain, with the rest looked up from reference TRBV7-6 and TRBJ2-1, is GAGVSQSPRYKVTKRGQDVALRCDPISGHVSLYWYRQALGQGPEFLTYFNYEAQQDKSGLPNDRFSAERPEGSISTLTIQRTEQRDSAMYRCASSSRTSGNEQFFGPGTRLTVL.

This chain links TRBV28 with TRBJ1-4; D is uncertain. Per germline, CDR1 MDHEN and CDR2 SYDVKM. The CDR3 has 12 residues. The V end lost 8 bases, the J end lost 8 bases, and 12 bases lay between the germline ends. The CDR3 DNA sequence: TGTGCCAGCGCTGGCCCGAGCGAAAAACTGTTTTTT. Translating gives CASAGPSEKLFF.

This clonotype was observed once. The chain links TRBV11-2 to TRBJ2-1; TRBD2 aligns across 10 bases. CDR1 is SGHAT, CDR2 FQNNGV, per germline. This CDR3 has 16 residues. V dropped 1 base and J dropped 5; count of bases not matched to a gene: 5. The CDR3 DNA reads as TGTGCCAGCAGCTTAGGTGGACTAGCGGTAGACAATGAGCAGTTCTTC. Protein product: CASSLGGLAVDNEQFF.

V and J are TRBV24-1 and TRBJ2-5, with D perhaps TRBD1 (5 bases). Germline V gene lookup returns CDR1 KGHDR and CDR2 SFDVKD. This CDR3 contains 14 residues. V was cut by 5 bases and J by 5 bases, with 14 bases left in between. The CDR3 reads CATSGGAGRETQYF. CDR3 coding DNA: TGTGCCACCAGTGGGGGCGCAGGGCGGGAGACCCAGTACTTC.

This clonotype was observed a few times. The chain links TRBV5-1 to TRBJ2-7; D is undetermined. The CDR3 loop spans 13 amino acids. Trimming took off 0 bases at V and 4 bases at J, with 8 bases between the two ends. Per the germline V gene, CDR1 is SGHRS and CDR2 is YFSETQ. The CDR3 nucleotides are TGCGCCAGCAGCTTGGCTCTGGGGTACGAGCAGTACTTC. Encoded protein: CASSLALGYEQYF.

The chain uses TRBV7-9 and TRBJ1-3; D gene unclear. V was cut by 7 bases and J by 3 bases, with 19 bases left in between. CDR3 size: 16 residues. Per the germline V gene, CDR1 is SEHNR and CDR2 is FQNEAQ (reference sequence). CDR3 region: CASTWFLTASGNTIYF. In DNA form, the CDR3 reads TGTGCCAGCACCTGGTTCTTGACGGCAAGTGGAAACACCATATATTTT.

The chain combines TRBV6-1 with TRBJ1-5; 7 nucleotides align to TRBD1. The CDR3 has 16 residues. V trimming: 6 bases; J trimming: 3 bases; junction bases outside the gene matches: 11. Germline values: CDR1 MNHNS, CDR2 SASEGT. CDR3 loop: CASSRSLDRTNQPQHF. DNA of the CDR3: TGTGCCAGCAGCCGCAGCCTGGACAGGACCAATCAGCCCCAGCATTTT.

There are a few counts of this clonotype. V gene TRBV27 combines with J gene TRBJ1-6, with D possibly TRBD1 on 5 matching bases. V lost 3 bases and J 6 bases, leaving 15 bases between the germline ends. The CDR3 length is 16 residues. CDR1 and CDR2 from the germline V gene are MNHEY and SMNVEV (reference sequence). The CDR3 loop reads CASSFQGSWGNSPLHF. In DNA form, the CDR3 reads TGTGCCAGCAGTTTCCAGGGAAGTTGGGGTAATTCACCCCTCCACTTT.

This clonotype was counted a few times. The chain has TRBV11-2 and TRBJ2-1, with 8 bases lining up with TRBD2. V gave up 7 bases and J gave up 2 bases; unmatched junction bases: 7. The germline gives CDR1 SGHAT, CDR2 FQNNGV. This CDR3 has 15 amino acids. This CDR3 reads CASTGGGATYNEQFF. Written as DNA, the CDR3 is TGTGCCAGCACCGGGGGGGGAGCCACCTACAATGAGCAGTTCTTC.

This clonotype was observed a few times. The chain links TRBV30 to TRBJ1-1; D is perhaps TRBD1 (6 bases). There are 13 residues in the CDR3. Germline V gene lookup returns CDR1 GTSNPN and CDR2 SVGIG (reference sequence). Trimming pared 4 bases from V and 4 bases from J, leaving 13 bases between. CDR3 sequence reads: CAWTPAGATEAFF. DNA of the CDR3: TGTGCCTGGACCCCTGCAGGGGCCACTGAAGCTTTCTTT.

This clonotype appeared a few times. The chain employs TRBV2 and TRBJ1-2, with 9 bases matching TRBD1. CDR3 length equals 15 residues. With 6 bases clipped from V and 1 base from J, the junction kept 6 bases outside the gene matches. The germline gives CDR1 SNHLY, CDR2 FYNNEI. This CDR3 is CASRAGTGLNYGYTF. The DNA for the CDR3 is TGTGCCAGCAGGGCCGGGACAGGGCTTAACTATGGCTACACCTTC. The entire variable domain, with the rest obtained from reference TRBV2 and TRBJ1-2, is as follows: EPEVTQTPSHQVTQMGQEVILRCVPISNHLYFYWYRQILGQKVEFLVSFYNNEISEKSEIFDDQFSVERPDGSNFTLKIRSTKLEDSAMYFCASRAGTGLNYGYTFGSGTRLTVV.

V is TRBV12-3 or TRBV12-4 and J is TRBJ2-2; 12 bases align to TRBD2. The length of the CDR3 is 17 residues. J was trimmed by 4 bases and V by 6 bases; bases with no gene match: 9. For the CDR3, the DNA is TGTGCCAGCAGGTCTAGCGGGAGGGCCTTGAGCACCGGGGAGCTGTTTTTT. This sequence encodes CASRSSGRALSTGELFF.

The V and J genes are TRBV11-2 and TRBJ1-1; unclear D gene. Looked up from germline, CDR1 is SGHAT and CDR2 is FQNNGV. With 0 bases removed from V and 4 bases from J, the gap between germline ends came to 9 bases. The CDR3 contains 14 residues. The CDR3 nucleotides read TGTGCCAGCAGCTTAGACCGCTTGGGCACTGAAGCTTTCTTT. It yields the protein CASSLDRLGTEAFF.

The chain couples TRBV7-2 to TRBJ1-5; D remains unclear. The CDR3 has 12 residues. Germline V gives CDR1 SGHTA, CDR2 FQGNSA. The V gene lost 2 bases and the J gene lost 4 bases, with 3 bases spanning the gap. CDR3: CASSLTNQPQHF. The CDR3, as DNA: TGTGCCAGCAGCTTAACTAATCAGCCCCAGCATTTT.

V usage is TRBV29-1 and J usage is TRBJ1-2, with 9 bases lining up with TRBD1. The V and J ends lost 4 bases and 3 bases, in that order; junction bases with no gene match: 3. Germline loops: CDR1 SQVTM, CDR2 ANQGSEA. This CDR3 region has 13 residues. The CDR3 loop is CSVAGDRDYGYTF. The CDR3 DNA reads as TGCAGCGTTGCGGGGGACAGGGACTATGGCTACACCTTC.

V gene TRBV7-9 combines with J gene TRBJ2-1; D remains ambiguous. CDR1 and CDR2 from the germline V gene are SEHNR and FQNEAQ (reference sequence). V was pared by 0 bases and J by 0 bases, with 9 bases between. CDR3 length: 16 residues. The CDR3 sequence is CASSLAIGSSYNEQFF. The CDR3 region has the DNA TGTGCCAGCAGCTTAGCGATAGGGTCCTCCTACAATGAGCAGTTCTTC.

This clonotype was seen a handful of times. J is TRBJ1-3 and V is TRBV5-1; no definite D call. The CDR3 contains 14 residues. Trimming removed 4 bases from V and 4 bases from J, with 12 bases in between. CDR1 SGHRS and CDR2 YFSETQ come from the germline V gene. The CDR3 sequence: CASSGQEMGNTIYF. CDR3 in DNA: TGCGCCAGCAGCGGGCAGGAGATGGGAAACACCATATATTTT.